These 17 T cell receptor beta chains came from one sample sequenced in a study of shared T cell receptors in the human thymus. Using immunoSEQ multiplex PCR, the repertoire was profiled, and TCRdb retains in-frame clones only, with some absent. The sample records roughly 700,000 clones, around nine tenths being singletons. The same data also went into a second study, on human thymus T cells.

Sequencing was done on a sample of thymocytes. The receptors originated from a boy younger than two with a congenital heart defect.

V and J are TRBV27 and TRBJ2-7; TRBD1 aligns across 10 bases. Trimming cost V 2 bases and J 4 bases; bases outside gene matches: 5. The germline gives CDR1 MNHEY, CDR2 SMNVEV (reference sequence). The length of the CDR3 is 15 residues. The CDR3, as DNA: TGTGCCAGCAGTTTAGACAGGGGGCTTGGATACGAGCAGTACTTC. It encodes CASSLDRGLGYEQYF.

V and J are TRBV25-1 and TRBJ2-5; D perhaps matches TRBD2 (6 bases). Germline CDR1 and CDR2: MGHDK and SYGVNS. Trimming stripped 5 bases from V and 4 bases from J, with 20 bases between. This CDR3 spans 16 amino acids. The CDR3 protein is CASSFDSGPTRETQYF. Here the CDR3 DNA reads TGTGCCAGCAGTTTTGATAGCGGCCCTACCCGAGAGACCCAGTACTTC.

The chain is built from TRBV7-8 and TRBJ2-4; D might be TRBD2 (5 bases). Trimming took 5 bases from V and 0 from J, leaving 8 bases between them. Germline V gene lookup returns CDR1 SGHVS and CDR2 FQNEAQ. CDR3 length: 14 amino acids. Written as DNA, the CDR3 is TGTGCCAGCAGCGGCGGGTTAGCCAAAAACATTCAGTACTTC. Translation: CASSGGLAKNIQYF. Variable domain in full (rest from reference TRBV7-8 and TRBJ2-4): GAGVSQSPRYKVAKRGQDVALRCDPISGHVSLFWYQQALGQGPEFLTYFQNEAQLDKSGLPSDRFFAERPEGSVSTLKIQRTQQEDSAVYLCASSGGLAKNIQYFGAGTRLSVL.

V usage is TRBV29-1 and J usage is TRBJ1-1; the D is unclear. V was clipped by 7 bases and J by 1 base, with 16 bases between them. The CDR3 extends over 14 amino acids. Germline lookup yields CDR1 SQVTM and CDR2 ANQGSEA. CDR3 sequence (DNA): TGCAGCGCGGGAGGAGGATATGGGAACACTGAAGCTTTCTTT. It translates to CSAGGGYGNTEAFF.

This sequence joins TRBV9 and TRBJ1-1; the match to TRBD1 covers 10 bases. Germline values: CDR1 SGDLS, CDR2 YYNGEE. The J segment lost 3 bases and the V segment lost 4 bases, leaving 6 bases of the junction unmatched. The CDR3 loop spans 15 amino acids. CDR3 sequence reads: CASSPDRGPDTEAFF. The CDR3 DNA reads TGTGCCAGCAGCCCCGACAGGGGGCCCGACACTGAAGCTTTCTTT. Full variable domain (remainder filled in from reference TRBV9 and TRBJ1-1): DSGVTQTPKHLITATGQRVTLRCSPRSGDLSVYWYQQSLDQGLQFLIQYYNGEERAKGNILERFSAQQFPDLHSELNLSSLELGDSALYFCASSPDRGPDTEAFFGQGTRLTVV.

The chain couples TRBV19 to TRBJ1-5; the D gene is possibly TRBD1 (6 bases). The CDR3 length is 16 residues. CDR1 is LNHDA and CDR2 is SQIVND in the germline V gene (reference sequence). V was pared by 5 bases and J by 2 bases, with 16 bases between. CDR3 residues: CASSWGQGVGNQPQHF. CDR3 DNA sequence: TGTGCCAGTAGTTGGGGGCAGGGCGTGGGCAATCAGCCCCAGCATTTT. The full variable domain, with the rest looked up from reference TRBV19 and TRBJ1-5, is DGGITQSPKYLFRKEGQNVTLSCEQNLNHDAMYWYRQDPGQGLRLIYYSQIVNDFQKGDIAEGYSVSREKKESFPLTVTSAQKNPTAFYLCASSWGQGVGNQPQHFGDGTRLSIL.

This chain connects TRBV18 to TRBJ1-2; unclear D gene. The length of the CDR3 is 16 residues. V was pared by 2 bases and J by 4 bases, with 17 bases between. The germline V gene encodes CDR1 KGHSH and CDR2 LQKENI. CDR3 region: CASSPGWPGKAYGYTF. The DNA for the CDR3 is TGTGCCAGCTCACCAGGCTGGCCGGGAAAGGCCTATGGCTACACCTTC.

This sequence joins TRBV30 and TRBJ2-7; 9 bases line up with TRBD1. The CDR3 sequence is 15 residues long. Germline CDR1 reads GTSNPN; CDR2 reads SVGIG (reference sequence). V trimming: 3 bases; J trimming: 1 base; junction bases outside the gene matches: 7. CDR3 in DNA: TGTGCCTGGAGGGCCGGGACAGGGAAGTCCTACGAGCAGTACTTC. Residues: CAWRAGTGKSYEQYF.

DNA for the CDR3: TGTGCCAGCAGTGAAAGGGGACAGGGGAACTATGGCTACACCTTC. The encoded protein is CASSERGQGNYGYTF. This chain connects TRBV6-1 to TRBJ1-2, with 10 nucleotides matching TRBD1. Germline V gene lookup returns CDR1 MNHNS and CDR2 SASEGT. The CDR3 loop spans 15 amino acids. Germline trimming cut 2 bases from V and 2 bases from J; bases unmatched to any gene: 2.

This clone was observed once. The gene calls are TRBV5-6 and TRBJ2-3; a possible D gene is TRBD1 (5 bases). The germline V and J ends were trimmed by 2 bases and 0 bases, with 10 bases remaining between them. CDR3 length: 15 amino acids. Per germline, CDR1 SGHDT and CDR2 YYEEEE. CDR3 sequence (DNA): TGTGCCAGCAGCTTCGCAGGGCCCAGCACAGATACGCAGTATTTT. Amino acids: CASSFAGPSTDTQYF.

The chain links TRBV28 to TRBJ2-1; 7 bases line up with TRBD1. The CDR3 contains 16 residues. Germline trimming cut 6 bases from V and 7 bases from J; bases unmatched to any gene: 15. Germline V gives CDR1 MDHEN, CDR2 SYDVKM. As DNA, the CDR3 is TGTGCCAGCAGCTTCGGGGAAGGGGGCCGGCGTAATGAGCAGTTCTTC. Translated: CASSFGEGGRRNEQFF.

The V and J genes are TRBV28 and TRBJ2-7, with 7 nucleotides matching TRBD1. Looked up from germline, CDR1 is MDHEN and CDR2 is SYDVKM. V gave up 6 bases and J gave up 4 bases; unmatched junction bases: 9. CDR3 size: 14 residues. DNA for the CDR3: TGTGCCAGCAGCCTCGGACAGGTCAATTACGAGCAGTACTTC. The encoded protein is CASSLGQVNYEQYF.

This clone was counted a single time. The sample carries other DNA sequences with the same CDR3. The J gene is TRBJ1-5, the V gene TRBV19; no clear D. V lost 3 bases, J lost 1 base, and 7 bases lay in between. The CDR3 covers 14 residues. Germline V lookup: CDR1 LNHDA, CDR2 SQIVND (reference sequence). This CDR3 is CASSIGGSNQPQHF. The CDR3 nucleotides read TGTGCCAGTAGTATCGGAGGGAGCAATCAGCCCCAGCATTTT.

The V gene is TRBV7-9, the J gene TRBJ2-7, with 9 bases lining up with TRBD1. This CDR3 has 14 residues. Trimming at V came to 4 bases and at J to 2 bases, leaving 3 bases not matched to a gene. Germline assignment: CDR1 SEHNR and CDR2 FQNEAQ (reference sequence). The CDR3 sequence: CASSSGQGPYEQYF. The DNA of the CDR3 is TGTGCCAGCAGCTCGGGACAGGGCCCCTACGAGCAGTACTTC.

The V and J genes are TRBV14 and TRBJ2-1; 12 nucleotides align to TRBD2. The CDR3 extends over 15 amino acids. V lost 4 bases to trimming and J lost 7 bases; unmatched junction nucleotides: 5. In germline, CDR1 is SGHDN, CDR2 FVKESK. The CDR3 region is CASSPQTSGSNEQFF. For the CDR3, the DNA is TGTGCCAGCAGCCCCCAGACTAGCGGGAGTAATGAGCAGTTCTTC. Supplemented by reference TRBV14 and TRBJ2-1, the full variable domain reads EAGVTQFPSHSVIEKGQTVTLRCDPISGHDNLYWYRRVMGKEIKFLLHFVKESKQDESGMPNNRFLAERTGGTYSTLKVQPAELEDSGVYFCASSPQTSGSNEQFFGPGTRLTVL.

The gene calls are TRBV5-1 and TRBJ2-1, with 7 nucleotides matching TRBD1. Germline trimming cut 4 bases from V and 1 base from J; bases unmatched to any gene: 14. This CDR3 comprises 18 residues. Germline lookup yields CDR1 SGHRS and CDR2 YFSETQ. CDR3 coding DNA: TGCGCCAGCAGCACCCCAACTAACGGGACAGCGTCCTACAATGAGCAGTTCTTC. Translated: CASSTPTNGTASYNEQFF.

This chain connects TRBV5-5 to TRBJ2-7; TRBD2 matches 10 bases. The V and J ends lost 0 bases and 7 bases, in that order; junction bases with no gene match: 7. The CDR3 has 15 residues. The V gene's germline CDR1 is SGHKS and CDR2 YYEKEE (reference sequence). The CDR3 reads CASSLGLAGEGEQYF. CDR3 DNA sequence: TGTGCCAGCAGCTTGGGCCTAGCGGGAGAGGGTGAGCAGTACTTC.